The 13 T cell receptor beta chains below come from one sample, sequenced in a study of blood T cells in healthy people across ages (dated by TCRdb to 2015 to 2017). The library was prepared using 5' RACE. TCRdb names Illumina HiSeq 2500 as the instrument used. A second PCR of roughly 7 to 11 cycles was performed with a sample-barcoded 5' primer and a J-beta primer mix. TCRdb redid the processing of the public reads, applying fastp at Q25 and MiXCR, and retained in-frame beta chains. Every CDR3 protein is listed once, alongside the most common genes and DNA of its rows. Within this sample are under 950,000 distinct CDR3 sequences, with approximately 21% of them counted one time only. The ten largest clones take up about 22% of the sample. The sequenced material came from blood. The source is a man aged 70 or older in good health.

Only a few counts were recorded for this clonotype. The genes are TRBV6-5 and TRBJ1-1; D may be TRBD1 (6 bases). Between the trimmed V and J ends, which lost 7 bases and 1 base, there was a span of 13 bases. The CDR3 spans 14 residues. In germline, CDR1 is MNHEY, CDR2 SVGAGI. The chain's CDR3 is CASTNIRGNTEAFF. The CDR3 DNA reads TGTGCCAGCACTAATATCAGGGGGAACACTGAAGCTTTCTTT.

The genes are TRBV14 and TRBJ1-1; TRBD1 matches 9 bases. V was clipped by 4 bases and J by 4 bases; unmatched bases: 7. Germline V gene lookup returns CDR1 SGHDN and CDR2 FVKESK. This CDR3 is 15 amino acids long. The CDR3 nucleotides are TGTGCCAGCAGCCCGGGACAGGGAAGATCCACTGAAGCTTTCTTT. Translated, it gives CASSPGQGRSTEAFF.

This clonotype occurred a few times. The chain uses TRBV6-1 and TRBJ2-1; 15 nucleotides align to TRBD2. The CDR3 is 19 residues long. Trimming cost V 6 bases and J 0 bases; bases outside gene matches: 9. Germline V gene data show CDR1 as MNHNS and CDR2 as SASEGT. CDR3 DNA: TGTGCCAGCAGGAGGGGGACTAGCGGGGGGACAACCTCCTACAATGAGCAGTTCTTC. As protein: CASRRGTSGGTTSYNEQFF.

The chain joins TRBV5-1 to TRBJ2-1; 7 bases are a match to TRBD2. In germline, CDR1 is SGHRS, CDR2 YFSETQ. CDR3 length: 14 residues. After removal of 3 bases from V and 2 bases from J, the junction contained 2 bases not matched to a gene. The CDR3 DNA reads TGCGCCAGCAGCTCTAGCGGAACCTACAATGAGCAGTTCTTC. Protein product: CASSSSGTYNEQFF.

This clonotype has only a few counts. V and J are TRBV6-1 and TRBJ2-1, with D tentatively TRBD2 (5 bases). The CDR3 runs to 14 residues. Germline V gene sequence: CDR1 MNHNS, CDR2 SASEGT. V gave up 2 bases and J gave up 4 bases, with 9 bases separating them. In nucleotides, the CDR3 is TGTGCCAGCAGTGAAAGCGGCGATTACAATGAGCAGTTCTTC. This codes for CASSESGDYNEQFF.

This clonotype was observed a few times. The chain uses TRBV5-1 and TRBJ2-1; the D gene is possibly TRBD1 (5 bases). CDR1 is SGHRS, CDR2 YFSETQ, per germline. CDR3 length equals 15 residues. V was trimmed by 0 bases and J by 3 bases, leaving 10 bases between them. CDR3 amino acids: CASSLEAGLYNEQFF. The CDR3 coding sequence is TGCGCCAGCAGCTTGGAGGCAGGGCTCTACAATGAGCAGTTCTTC. Supplemented by reference TRBV5-1 and TRBJ2-1, the full variable domain reads KAGVTQTPRYLIKTRGQQVTLSCSPISGHRSVSWYQQTPGQGLQFLFEYFSETQRNKGNFPGRFSGRQFSNSRSEMNVSTLELGDSALYLCASSLEAGLYNEQFFGPGTRLTVL.

V gene TRBV6-6 combines with J gene TRBJ2-4, with D possibly being TRBD2 (6 bases). V was cut by 9 bases and J by 5 bases, with 17 bases left in between. The CDR3 runs to 14 residues. The germline V gene has CDR1 MNHNY and CDR2 SVGAGI (reference sequence). DNA of the CDR3: TGTGCCAGTGTCCCGACCGGGGGAGAAAACATTCAGTACTTC. Protein: CASVPTGGENIQYF.

This clonotype was seen a handful of times. The V and J genes are TRBV20-1 and TRBJ2-2; D perhaps matches TRBD1 (5 bases). Germline values: CDR1 DFQATT, CDR2 SNEGSKA (reference sequence). The CDR3 spans 15 residues. Trimming removed 1 base at V and 0 bases at J, with 9 bases between. DNA of the CDR3: TGCAGTGCTAGAGTCCCAGGGACGAACACCGGGGAGCTGTTTTTT. This gives the protein CSARVPGTNTGELFF.

The V gene is TRBV12-3 or TRBV12-4, the J gene TRBJ1-3, with 9 positions matching TRBD1. This CDR3 has 15 amino acids. J gave up 8 bases and V 5 bases, and 10 bases lay outside the gene matches. The CDR3 DNA follows: TGTGCCAGCAGTCACGGGACAGGGCCGGGAGACACCATATATTTT. Protein product: CASSHGTGPGDTIYF.

The V call is TRBV6-6, the J call TRBJ2-2, with a tentative D call TRBD1 (6 bases). Trimming removed 4 bases from V and 1 base from J, with 13 bases in between. The CDR3 loop spans 16 amino acids. CDR1 and CDR2 from the germline V gene are MNHNY and SVGAGI (reference sequence). CDR3 protein: CASSFTGTRNTGELFF. As DNA, the CDR3 is TGTGCCAGCAGTTTCACCGGGACAAGGAACACCGGGGAGCTGTTTTTT.

The chain is built from TRBV10-3 and TRBJ2-1, with D tentatively TRBD1 (6 bases). Trimming removed 8 bases from V and 8 bases from J, with 13 bases in between. The CDR3 contains 12 residues. The germline gives CDR1 ENHRY, CDR2 SYGVKD. Here the CDR3 DNA reads TGTGCCATCCGTCAGGGGTGGGATGAGCAGTTCTTC. Translating it yields CAIRQGWDEQFF.

The chain is built from TRBV7-9 and TRBJ2-1; D call uncertain. CDR3 length equals 15 residues. In germline, CDR1 is SEHNR, CDR2 FQNEAQ (reference sequence). V gave up 1 base and J gave up 6 bases, with 13 bases separating them. The CDR3 is CASSLVTTMGNEQFF. DNA for the CDR3: TGTGCCAGCAGCTTAGTGACGACCATGGGCAATGAGCAGTTCTTC.

A note on this clonotype: A read error may be the cause here, since a much bigger clone is one base away. This chain uses TRBV11-2 with TRBJ1-4, with 7 bases matching TRBD1. This CDR3 spans 14 amino acids. The V gene's germline CDR1 is SGHAT and CDR2 FQNNGV. V lost 4 bases and J lost 4; bases outside the gene matches: 3. CDR3 sequence (DNA): TGTGCCAGCAGCTGGGGACAGAATAATGAAAAACTGTTTTTT. Residues: CASSWGQNNEKLFF.